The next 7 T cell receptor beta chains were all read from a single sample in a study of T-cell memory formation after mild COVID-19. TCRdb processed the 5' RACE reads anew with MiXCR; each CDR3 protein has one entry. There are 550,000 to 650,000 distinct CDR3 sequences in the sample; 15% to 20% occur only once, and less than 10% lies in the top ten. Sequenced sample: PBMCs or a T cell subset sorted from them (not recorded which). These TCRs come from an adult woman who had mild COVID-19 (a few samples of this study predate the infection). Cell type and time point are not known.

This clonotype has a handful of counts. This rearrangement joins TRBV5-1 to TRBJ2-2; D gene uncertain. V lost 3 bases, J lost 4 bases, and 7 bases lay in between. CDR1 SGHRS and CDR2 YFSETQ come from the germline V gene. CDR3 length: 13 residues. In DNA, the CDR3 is TGCGCCAGCAGCTGGCTTCCCACCGGGGAGCTGTTTTTT. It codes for CASSWLPTGELFF.

The CDR3 loop is CASSPREGARYGYTF. CDR3 nucleotides: TGTGCCAGCTCACCGCGCGAGGGGGCTAGGTATGGCTACACCTTC. The rearrangement joins TRBV18 to TRBJ1-2; 7 bases agree with TRBD1. The V segment lost 3 bases and the J segment 5 bases; nucleotides outside the gene matches: 9. The CDR3 totals 15 residues. Germline V gives CDR1 KGHSH, CDR2 LQKENI. Drawing the rest from reference TRBV18 and TRBJ1-2, the complete variable domain is NAGVMQNPRHLVRRRGQEARLRCSPMKGHSHVYWYRQLPEEGLKFMVYLQKENIIDESGMPKERFSAEFPKEGPSILRIQQVVRGDSAAYFCASSPREGARYGYTFGSGTRLTVV.

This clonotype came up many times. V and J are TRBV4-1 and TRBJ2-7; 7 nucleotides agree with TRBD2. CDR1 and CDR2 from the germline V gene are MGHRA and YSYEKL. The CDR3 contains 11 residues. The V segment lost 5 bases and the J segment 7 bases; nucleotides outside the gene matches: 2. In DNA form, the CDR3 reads TGCGCCAGCAGCGGGGGGGGTGAGCAGTACTTC. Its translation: CASSGGGEQYF.

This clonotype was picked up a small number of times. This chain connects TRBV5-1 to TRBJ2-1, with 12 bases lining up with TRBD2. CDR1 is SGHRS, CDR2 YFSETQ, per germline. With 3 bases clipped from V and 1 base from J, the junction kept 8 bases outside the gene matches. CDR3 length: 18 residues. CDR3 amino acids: CASSSPSGRAVSYNEQFF. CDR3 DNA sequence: TGCGCCAGCAGCTCGCCTAGCGGGAGGGCCGTGTCCTACAATGAGCAGTTCTTC. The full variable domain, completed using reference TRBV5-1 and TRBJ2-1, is KAGVTQTPRYLIKTRGQQVTLSCSPISGHRSVSWYQQTPGQGLQFLFEYFSETQRNKGNFPGRFSGRQFSNSRSEMNVSTLELGDSALYLCASSSPSGRAVSYNEQFFGPGTRLTVL.

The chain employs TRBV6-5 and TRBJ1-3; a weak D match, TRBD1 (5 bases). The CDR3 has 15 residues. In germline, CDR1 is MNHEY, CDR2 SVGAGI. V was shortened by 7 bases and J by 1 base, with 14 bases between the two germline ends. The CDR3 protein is CASTNGAGSGNTIYF. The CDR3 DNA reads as TGTGCCAGCACCAACGGGGCGGGATCTGGAAACACCATATATTTT.

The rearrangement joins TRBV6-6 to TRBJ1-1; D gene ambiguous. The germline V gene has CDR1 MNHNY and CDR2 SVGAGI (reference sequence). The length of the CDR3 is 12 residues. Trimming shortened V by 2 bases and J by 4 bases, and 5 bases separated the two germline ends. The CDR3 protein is CASSYATTEAFF. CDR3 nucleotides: TGTGCCAGCAGTTACGCGACCACTGAAGCTTTCTTT.

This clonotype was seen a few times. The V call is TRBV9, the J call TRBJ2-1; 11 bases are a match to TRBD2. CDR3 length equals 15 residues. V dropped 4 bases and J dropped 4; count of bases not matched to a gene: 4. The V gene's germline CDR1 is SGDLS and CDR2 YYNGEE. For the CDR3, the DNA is TGTGCCAGCAGCCTCACTAGCGGGAGATACAATGAGCAGTTCTTC. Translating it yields CASSLTSGRYNEQFF.